This entry is about one T cell receptor (beta chain). Its antigen is currently not known. Base quality data are lacking; no much larger clone is found one base away. The sample originates from a study of T cell responses to AZD1222 COVID-19 vaccine (dated by TCRdb to the early 2020s). Some background on the complete study: AZD1222 recipients given second doses at about 4 weeks or at about 12 weeks were pooled, since spike-specific TCR depth and breadth were not found to differ between the two schedules. TCR sequencing covered approximately 230 trial participants: about 210 given two doses of AZD1222 and approximately 26 given two doses of MenACWY control vaccine. Trial participants were enrolled by age into subgroups of 18-55, 56-69 and 70-plus years, and roughly 150, 30 and 60 TCR-sequenced participants, respectively, were included in these subgroups. What the research found in general, with its limitations: Reportedly, close to half of the unique spike-specific TCRs recognized epitopes lying outside the regions that are mutated in the B.1.351 and B.1.1.7 variants. The vaccine-associated CD4 TCRs covered the entire spike protein, and the dominant responses fell in regions 160-218 and 743-854. Because no day 14 peak-response samples were available, repertoires were characterized only after the peak T cell response. After two AZD1222 doses, both the breadth and the depth of spike-specific TCRs were significantly higher than at day 0 and than in MenACWY recipients. The 56-69-year group was small, and its depth increase did not reach significance, likely because of low power. Conclusions about previously exposed vaccinees were limited because only a handful of AZD1222 recipients were SARS-CoV-2 seropositive at baseline. Most participants were white British and females outnumbered males, and the authors suggested that clonal diversity may have been underestimated.

Trimming accounts for 2 bases at V and 2 bases at J, while the number of junction bases matched to no gene is 1. CDR1 SGHRS and CDR2 YFSETQ are derived from the germline V gene. The CDR3 goes from the cysteine to the phenylalanine over 15 residues. The CDR3 DNA has 45 bases and is translated from base 1. The CDR3 regions of human TCRbeta chains were subjected to immunosequencing. Turning to the authors' computational methods: Repertoire TCRs were checked for matches against a reference library of SARS-CoV-2-specific TCRs that had been generated using the MIRA antigen-specificity platform. Breadth was defined as the fraction of unique TCRs that were SARS-CoV-2-associated. Depth was defined as the fraction of total T cells that were SARS-CoV-2-associated. Using the MIRA data, every spike-specific TCR was mapped to the spike region that the TCR reacted to and assigned to either a CD4 or a CD8 class. Log10-transformed breadth and depth values were compared by one-way ANOVA with Sidak's multiple comparisons tests. TCRdb limited this immuneACCESS table to in-frame rearrangements with V and J called. A share of clones is missing; checked studies link under half to unresolved V genes, and the rest is unexplained. V and J calls and clone size are as listed in that table; D and trimming were resolved from the DNA. This sample is represented by about 100,000 clones; around 90% of them were singletons. The ten largest account for over 15% of the sample.

Explained via the paper, the time point label denotes: baseline before first vaccination. Vaccinee samples were obtained from the UK trials COV001 and COV002, which included a single-blind randomized controlled phase 2/3 trial of AZD1222 (ChAdOx1 nCoV-19) in healthy adults. Trial participant PBMC samples were collected at day 0 and day 28 after the second dose for TCRbeta chain sequencing. The TCR originated in an adult in good health. Sequencing used peripheral blood, obtained on day 0 of AZD1222 vaccination. Recombination linked TRBV5-1 to TRBJ2-1; TRBD2 agrees with 10 junctional bases. The sequence in DNA is TGCGCCAGCAGCTTTGGACTAGCGGCCTACAATGAGCAGTTCTTC. It encodes CASSFGLAAYNEQFF.